This T cell receptor beta chain was sequenced during a study of blood T cells in healthy people across ages. Each donor supplied ten milliliters of peripheral blood. Sample-barcoded 5' priming and a J-beta primer mix drove a second PCR of 7 to 11 cycles. TCRdb reanalysed the 5' RACE reads using MiXCR and keeps one entry per CDR3 protein. The sample yields hundreds of thousands of distinct CDR3 sequences, 29% seen once. V was pared by 8 bases and J by 2 bases, with 6 bases of the junction left unmatched. This CDR3 contains 13 residues. This TCR was sampled from an elderly woman in good health. This chain links TRBV12-3 or TRBV12-4 with TRBJ2-7; 7 bases agree with TRBD2. The specimen sequenced was blood. CDR3 protein: CASRLAHPYEQYF. The CDR3 DNA is TGTGCCAGCCGACTAGCTCACCCCTACGAGCAGTACTTC.